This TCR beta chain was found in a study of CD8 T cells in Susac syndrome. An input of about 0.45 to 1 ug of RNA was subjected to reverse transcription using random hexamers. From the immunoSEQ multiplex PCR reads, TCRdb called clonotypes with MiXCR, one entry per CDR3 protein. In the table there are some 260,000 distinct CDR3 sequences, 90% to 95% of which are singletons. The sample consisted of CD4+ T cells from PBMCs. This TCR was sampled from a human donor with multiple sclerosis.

As DNA, the CDR3 is TGTGCCAGCAGGGAGACTAGCGGCCTGCAGTTCTTC. Translation gives CASRETSGLQFF. V and J are TRBV6-2 or TRBV6-3 and TRBJ2-1; TRBD2 matches at 9 bases. The trim removed 6 bases at V and 12 bases at J, leaving 6 bases unmatched. CDR1 is MNHEY and CDR2 is SVGEGT in the germline V gene. This CDR3 region has 12 residues.